The source of this T cell receptor beta chain is a study of shared clonotypes between healthy human individuals. Study-level points and caveats: Naive CD4 clonotypes overlapped across a few donors at approximately 5.3%. Depth of sequencing was expected to influence donor clonotype sharing.

Method: immunoSEQ multiplex PCR; TCRdb's copy keeps in-frame clones and lacks some. The sample has about 2.4 million clones; roughly 93% are singletons. On this clone: Its antigen is currently unknown.

The germline gives CDR1 LNHDA, CDR2 SQIVND (reference sequence). Trimming shortened V by 3 bases and J by 6 bases, and 12 bases separated the two germline ends. The CDR3 spans 14 residues. Sample: naive CD4+ T cells from PBMCs. Subset noted: CD45RA+ positively selected. The source is a man younger than 30 in good health. Some clones in this sample may be carry-over from other donors' samples. The rearrangement joins TRBV19 to TRBJ1-5; D gene ambiguous. CDR3 nucleotide sequence: TGTGCCAGTAGTATGCAAGGTAGCGGTCAGCCCCAGCATTTT. Amino acid sequence: CASSMQGSGQPQHF.